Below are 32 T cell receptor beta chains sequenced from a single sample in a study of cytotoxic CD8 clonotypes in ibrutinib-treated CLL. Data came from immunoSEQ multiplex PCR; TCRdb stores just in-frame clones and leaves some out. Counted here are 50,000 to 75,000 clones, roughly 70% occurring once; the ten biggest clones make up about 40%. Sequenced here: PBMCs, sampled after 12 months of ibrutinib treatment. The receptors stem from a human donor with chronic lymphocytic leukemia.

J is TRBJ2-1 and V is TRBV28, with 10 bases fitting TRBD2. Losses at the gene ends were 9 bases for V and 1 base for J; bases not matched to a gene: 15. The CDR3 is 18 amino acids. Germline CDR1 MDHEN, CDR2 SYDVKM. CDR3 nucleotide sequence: TGTGCCAGTCCTGCTAGCGGGAGAGGGGGGGATTCCTACAATGAGCAGTTCTTC. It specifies CASPASGRGGDSYNEQFF.

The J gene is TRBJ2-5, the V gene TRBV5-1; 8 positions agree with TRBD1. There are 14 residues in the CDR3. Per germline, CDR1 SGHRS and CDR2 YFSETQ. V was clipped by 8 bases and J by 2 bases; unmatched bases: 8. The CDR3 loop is CASNADRGQETQYF. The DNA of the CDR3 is TGCGCCAGTAATGCTGACAGGGGACAAGAGACCCAGTACTTC.

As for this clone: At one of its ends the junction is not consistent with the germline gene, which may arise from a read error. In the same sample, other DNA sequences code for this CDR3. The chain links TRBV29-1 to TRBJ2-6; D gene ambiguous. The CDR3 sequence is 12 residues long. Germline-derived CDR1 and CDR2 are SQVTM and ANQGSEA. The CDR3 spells CSAESGANVLTF. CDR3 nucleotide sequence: TGCAGCGCTGAATCTGGGGCCAACGTCCTGACTTTC. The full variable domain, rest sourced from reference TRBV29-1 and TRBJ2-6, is SAVISQKPSRDICQRGTSLTIQCQVDSQVTMMFWYRQQPGQSLTLIATANQGSEATYESGFVIDKFPISRPNLTFSTLTVSNMSPEDSSIYLCSAESGANVLTFGAGSRLTVL.

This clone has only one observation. CDR3 protein: CASSPGGLGRTTDTQYF. The CDR3, as DNA: TGTGCCAGCAGTCCAGGGGGTCTGGGACGGACCACAGATACGCAGTATTTT. The chain links TRBV28 to TRBJ2-3; 7 positions match TRBD1. The ends lost 5 bases at V and 2 bases at J; junction bases unmatched: 13. This CDR3 comprises 17 residues. Germline CDR1 and CDR2: MDHEN and SYDVKM.

The chain's CDR3 is CATSRAGTGSHLSSYEQYF. The CDR3 bases are TGTGCCACCAGCAGAGCCGGGACAGGGTCCCACCTAAGCTCCTACGAGCAGTACTTC. The genes are TRBV15 and TRBJ2-7; 9 positions match TRBD1. V shed 1 base and J 0 bases; nucleotides not matched to a gene: 13. The CDR3 runs 19 residues. CDR1 is LNHNV and CDR2 is YYDKDF in the germline V gene (reference sequence).

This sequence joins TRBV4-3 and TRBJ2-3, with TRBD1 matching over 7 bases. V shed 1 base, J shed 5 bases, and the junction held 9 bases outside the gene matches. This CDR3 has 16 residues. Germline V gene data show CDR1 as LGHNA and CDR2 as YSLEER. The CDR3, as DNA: TGCGCCAGCAGCCAAGCTCTCCGAGGGGGCAGAGATACGCAGTATTTT. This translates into CASSQALRGGRDTQYF.

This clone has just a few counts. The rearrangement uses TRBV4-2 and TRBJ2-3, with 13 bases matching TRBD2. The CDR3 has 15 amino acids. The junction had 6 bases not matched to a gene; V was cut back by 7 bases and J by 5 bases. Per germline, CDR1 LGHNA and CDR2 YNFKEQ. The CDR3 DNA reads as TGTGCCAGCAAGGGGGGACTAGCGGGAAAAGATACGCAGTATTTT. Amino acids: CASKGGLAGKDTQYF.

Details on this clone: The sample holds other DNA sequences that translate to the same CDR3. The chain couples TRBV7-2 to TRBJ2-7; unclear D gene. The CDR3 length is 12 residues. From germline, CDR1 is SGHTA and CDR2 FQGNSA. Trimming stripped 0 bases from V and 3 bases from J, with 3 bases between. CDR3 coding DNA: TGTGCCAGCAGCTTAGCGGACTACGAGCAGTACTTC. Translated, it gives CASSLADYEQYF.

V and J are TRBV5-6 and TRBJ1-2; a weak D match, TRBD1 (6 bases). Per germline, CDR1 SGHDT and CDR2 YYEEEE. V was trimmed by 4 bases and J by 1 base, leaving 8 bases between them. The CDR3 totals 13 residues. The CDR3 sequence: CASSDRLNYGYTF. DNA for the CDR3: TGTGCCAGCAGCGACAGGCTTAACTATGGCTACACCTTC. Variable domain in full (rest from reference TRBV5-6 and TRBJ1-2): DAGVTQSPTHLIKTRGQQVTLRCSPKSGHDTVSWYQQALGQGPQFIFQYYEEEERQRGNFPDRFSGHQFPNYSSELNVNALLLGDSALYLCASSDRLNYGYTFGSGTRLTVV.

CDR3 sequence reads: CASSPPIATNEKLFF. In nucleotides, the CDR3 is TGTGCCAGCAGTCCTCCCATTGCGACTAATGAAAAACTGTTTTTT. The chain joins TRBV28 to TRBJ1-4; the D is unclear. Deletions cut 5 bases from V and 2 bases from J, with 12 bases between. Looked up from germline, CDR1 is MDHEN and CDR2 is SYDVKM. This CDR3 is 15 amino acids long.

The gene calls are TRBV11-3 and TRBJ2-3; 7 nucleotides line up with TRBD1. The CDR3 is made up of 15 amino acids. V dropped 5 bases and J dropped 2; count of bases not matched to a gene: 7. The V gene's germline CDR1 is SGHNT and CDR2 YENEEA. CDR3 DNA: TGTGCCAGCAGCGCACGACAGGGTTCCACAGATACGCAGTATTTT. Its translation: CASSARQGSTDTQYF.

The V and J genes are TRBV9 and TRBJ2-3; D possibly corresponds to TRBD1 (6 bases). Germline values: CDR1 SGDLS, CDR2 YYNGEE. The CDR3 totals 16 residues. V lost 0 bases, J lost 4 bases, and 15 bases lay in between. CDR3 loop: CASSVALGGGADTQYF. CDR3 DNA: TGTGCCAGCAGCGTAGCCCTAGGGGGTGGAGCAGATACGCAGTATTTT. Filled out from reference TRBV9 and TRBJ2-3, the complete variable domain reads DSGVTQTPKHLITATGQRVTLRCSPRSGDLSVYWYQQSLDQGLQFLIQYYNGEERAKGNILERFSAQQFPDLHSELNLSSLELGDSALYFCASSVALGGGADTQYFGPGTRLTVL.

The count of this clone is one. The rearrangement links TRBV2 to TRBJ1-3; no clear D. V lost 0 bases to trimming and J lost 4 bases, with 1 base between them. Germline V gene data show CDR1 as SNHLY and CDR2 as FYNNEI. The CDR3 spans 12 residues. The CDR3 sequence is CASSEAGNTIYF. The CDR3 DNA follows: TGTGCCAGCAGTGAAGCAGGAAACACCATATATTTT. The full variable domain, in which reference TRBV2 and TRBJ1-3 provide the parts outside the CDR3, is EPEVTQTPSHQVTQMGQEVILRCVPISNHLYFYWYRQILGQKVEFLVSFYNNEISEKSEIFDDQFSVERPDGSNFTLKIRSTKLEDSAMYFCASSEAGNTIYFGEGSWLTVV.

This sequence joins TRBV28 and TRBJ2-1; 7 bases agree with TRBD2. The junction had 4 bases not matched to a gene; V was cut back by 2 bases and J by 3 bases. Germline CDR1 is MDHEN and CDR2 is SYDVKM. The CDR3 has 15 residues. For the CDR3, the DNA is TGTGCCAGCAGTTTAGCGGGAGTTGGCTACAATGAGCAGTTCTTC. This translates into CASSLAGVGYNEQFF. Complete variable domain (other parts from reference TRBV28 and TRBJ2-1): DVKVTQSSRYLVKRTGEKVFLECVQDMDHENMFWYRQDPGLGLRLIYFSYDVKMKEKGDIPEGYSVSREKKERFSLILESASTNQTSMYLCASSLAGVGYNEQFFGPGTRLTVL.

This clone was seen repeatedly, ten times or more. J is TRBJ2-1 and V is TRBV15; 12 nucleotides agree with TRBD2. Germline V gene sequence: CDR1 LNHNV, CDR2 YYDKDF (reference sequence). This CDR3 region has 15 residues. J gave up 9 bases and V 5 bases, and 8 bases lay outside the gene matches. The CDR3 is CATSSTSGRGGEQFF. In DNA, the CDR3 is TGTGCCACCAGCTCGACTAGCGGGAGAGGTGGTGAGCAGTTCTTC.

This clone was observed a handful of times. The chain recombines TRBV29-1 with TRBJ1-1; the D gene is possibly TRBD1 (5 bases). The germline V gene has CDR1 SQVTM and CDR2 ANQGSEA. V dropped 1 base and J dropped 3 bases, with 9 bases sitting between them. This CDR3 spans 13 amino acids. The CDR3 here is CSVEAGTYTEAFF. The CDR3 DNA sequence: TGCAGCGTTGAAGCCGGGACTTACACTGAAGCTTTCTTT.

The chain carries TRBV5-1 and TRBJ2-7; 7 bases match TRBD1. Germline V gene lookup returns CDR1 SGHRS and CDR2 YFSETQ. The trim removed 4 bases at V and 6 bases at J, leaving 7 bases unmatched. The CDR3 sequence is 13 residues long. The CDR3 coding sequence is TGCGCCAGCAGCGTGGGACAGAACGCCGAGCAGTACTTC. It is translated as CASSVGQNAEQYF.

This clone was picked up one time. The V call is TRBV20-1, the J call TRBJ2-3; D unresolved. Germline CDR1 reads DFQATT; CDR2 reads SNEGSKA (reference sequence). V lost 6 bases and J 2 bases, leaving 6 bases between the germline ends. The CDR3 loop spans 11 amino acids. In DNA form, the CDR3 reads TGCAGTGCCCGGCCCACAGATACGCAGTATTTT. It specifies CSARPTDTQYF.

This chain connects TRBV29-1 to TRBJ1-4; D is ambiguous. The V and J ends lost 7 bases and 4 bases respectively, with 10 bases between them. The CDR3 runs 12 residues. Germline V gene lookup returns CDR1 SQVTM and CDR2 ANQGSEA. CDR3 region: CSAFGLNEKLFF. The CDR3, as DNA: TGCAGCGCCTTCGGACTTAATGAAAAACTGTTTTTT.

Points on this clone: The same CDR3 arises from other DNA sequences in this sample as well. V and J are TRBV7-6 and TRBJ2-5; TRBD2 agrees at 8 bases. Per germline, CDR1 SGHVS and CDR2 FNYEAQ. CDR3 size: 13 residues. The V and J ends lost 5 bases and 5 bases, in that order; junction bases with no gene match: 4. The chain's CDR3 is CASSPRGGETQYF. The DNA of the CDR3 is TGTGCCAGCAGCCCCCGGGGGGGGGAGACCCAGTACTTC.

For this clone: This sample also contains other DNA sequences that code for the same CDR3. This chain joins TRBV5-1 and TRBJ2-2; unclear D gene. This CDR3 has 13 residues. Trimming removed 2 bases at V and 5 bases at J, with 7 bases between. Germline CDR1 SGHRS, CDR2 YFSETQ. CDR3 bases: TGCGCCAGCAGCTTAGGCCCTACCGGGGAGCTGTTTTTT. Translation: CASSLGPTGELFF.

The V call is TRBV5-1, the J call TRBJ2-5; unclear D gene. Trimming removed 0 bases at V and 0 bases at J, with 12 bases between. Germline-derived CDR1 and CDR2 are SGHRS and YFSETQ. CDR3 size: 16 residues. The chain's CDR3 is CASSLDGSAYQETQYF. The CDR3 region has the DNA TGCGCCAGCAGCTTGGATGGCAGCGCGTACCAAGAGACCCAGTACTTC.

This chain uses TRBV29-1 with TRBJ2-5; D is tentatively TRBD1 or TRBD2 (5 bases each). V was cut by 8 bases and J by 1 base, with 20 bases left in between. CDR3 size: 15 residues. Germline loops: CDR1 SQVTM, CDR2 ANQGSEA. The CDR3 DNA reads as TGCAGCTCGAAGGTTGGGGGTTCGGCCCAAGAGACCCAGTACTTC. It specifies CSSKVGGSAQETQYF.

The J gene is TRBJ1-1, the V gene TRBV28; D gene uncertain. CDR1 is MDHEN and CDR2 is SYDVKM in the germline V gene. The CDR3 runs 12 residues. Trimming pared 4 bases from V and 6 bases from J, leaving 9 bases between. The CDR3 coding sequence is TGTGCCAGCAGTTCAGGCGCGGCTGAAGCTTTCTTT. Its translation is CASSSGAAEAFF.

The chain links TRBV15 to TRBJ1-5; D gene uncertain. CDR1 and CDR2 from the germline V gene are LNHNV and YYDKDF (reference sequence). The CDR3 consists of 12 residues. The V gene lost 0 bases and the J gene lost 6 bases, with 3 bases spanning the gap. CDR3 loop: CATSRDRQPQHF. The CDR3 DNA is TGTGCCACCAGCAGAGATCGTCAGCCCCAGCATTTT.

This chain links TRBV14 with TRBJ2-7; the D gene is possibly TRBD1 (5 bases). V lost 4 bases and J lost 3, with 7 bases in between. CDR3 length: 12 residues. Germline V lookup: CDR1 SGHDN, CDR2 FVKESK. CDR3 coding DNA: TGTGCCAGCAGCCCAGGGAACTACGAGCAGTACTTC. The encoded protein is CASSPGNYEQYF.

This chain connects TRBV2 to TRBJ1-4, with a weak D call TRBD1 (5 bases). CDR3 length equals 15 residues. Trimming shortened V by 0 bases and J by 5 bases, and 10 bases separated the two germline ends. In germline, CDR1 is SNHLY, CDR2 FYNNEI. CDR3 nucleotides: TGTGCCAGCAGTGAAGCGATAGGACAAAATGAAAAACTGTTTTTT. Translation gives CASSEAIGQNEKLFF.

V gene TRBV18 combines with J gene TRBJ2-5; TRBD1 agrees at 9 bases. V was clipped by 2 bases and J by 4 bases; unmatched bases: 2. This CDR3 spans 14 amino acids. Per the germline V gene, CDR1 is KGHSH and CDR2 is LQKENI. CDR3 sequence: CASSPGTGLETQYF. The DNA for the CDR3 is TGTGCCAGCTCACCAGGGACAGGGTTAGAGACCCAGTACTTC. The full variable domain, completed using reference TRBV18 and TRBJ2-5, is NAGVMQNPRHLVRRRGQEARLRCSPMKGHSHVYWYRQLPEEGLKFMVYLQKENIIDESGMPKERFSAEFPKEGPSILRIQQVVRGDSAAYFCASSPGTGLETQYFGPGTRLLVL.

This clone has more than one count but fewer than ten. CDR3 nucleotides: TGCAGCGTAGGGCCAGAGCCATATGGCTACACCTTC. It encodes CSVGPEPYGYTF. This chain connects TRBV29-1 to TRBJ1-2; D remains ambiguous. The CDR3 sequence is 12 residues long. V lost 6 bases to trimming and J lost 5 bases, with 13 bases between them. Looked up from germline, CDR1 is SQVTM and CDR2 is ANQGSEA.

The CDR3 DNA reads as TGTGCCAGCGCCCGACTAGCGATCGGGGCAGATACGCAGTATTTT. Protein: CASARLAIGADTQYF. The V call is TRBV27, the J call TRBJ2-3; 8 bases agree with TRBD2. V lost 8 bases and J lost 4; bases outside the gene matches: 11. Germline V CDR1 and CDR2: MNHEY, SMNVEV (reference sequence). The CDR3 is made up of 15 amino acids.

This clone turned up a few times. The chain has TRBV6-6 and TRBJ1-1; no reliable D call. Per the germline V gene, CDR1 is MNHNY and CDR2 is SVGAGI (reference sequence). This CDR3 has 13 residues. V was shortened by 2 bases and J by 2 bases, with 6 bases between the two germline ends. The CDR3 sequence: CASSYRANTEAFF. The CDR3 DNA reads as TGTGCCAGCAGTTACCGAGCAAACACTGAAGCTTTCTTT.

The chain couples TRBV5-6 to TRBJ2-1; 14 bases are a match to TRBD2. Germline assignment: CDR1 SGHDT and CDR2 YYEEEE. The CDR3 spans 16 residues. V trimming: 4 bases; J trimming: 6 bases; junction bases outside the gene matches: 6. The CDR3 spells CASSLSGLAGGNEQFF. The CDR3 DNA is TGTGCCAGCAGCCTGTCCGGACTAGCGGGAGGCAATGAGCAGTTCTTC.